This TCR beta chain was sequenced in a study of patients and donors after allogeneic stem cell transplantation. V lost 6 bases, J lost 3 bases, and 14 bases stayed unmatched. The CDR3 consists of 18 residues. Using its own MiXCR run on the RT-PCR reads, TCRdb lists one record per CDR3 protein. This sample carries 400,000 to 450,000 distinct CDR3 sequences, under 20% of them seen once, and the ten largest clones take just over 7%. This clonotype was seen ten or more times. The chain employs TRBV12-3 or TRBV12-4 and TRBJ2-1; 10 positions agree with TRBD2. The specimen was blood, either unsorted or a sorted T cell fraction (not recorded which). The clonotype comes from a human donor who was either an allogeneic HSCT recipient or a stem cell or donor lymphocyte infusion donor (not recorded which). It is not recorded whose cells these are; they may come from a transplant donor. The CDR3 coding sequence is TGTGCCAGCAGCTCTCATGGACTAGCGGTCCCTTACTACAATGAGCAGTTCTTC. It encodes CASSSHGLAVPYYNEQFF.